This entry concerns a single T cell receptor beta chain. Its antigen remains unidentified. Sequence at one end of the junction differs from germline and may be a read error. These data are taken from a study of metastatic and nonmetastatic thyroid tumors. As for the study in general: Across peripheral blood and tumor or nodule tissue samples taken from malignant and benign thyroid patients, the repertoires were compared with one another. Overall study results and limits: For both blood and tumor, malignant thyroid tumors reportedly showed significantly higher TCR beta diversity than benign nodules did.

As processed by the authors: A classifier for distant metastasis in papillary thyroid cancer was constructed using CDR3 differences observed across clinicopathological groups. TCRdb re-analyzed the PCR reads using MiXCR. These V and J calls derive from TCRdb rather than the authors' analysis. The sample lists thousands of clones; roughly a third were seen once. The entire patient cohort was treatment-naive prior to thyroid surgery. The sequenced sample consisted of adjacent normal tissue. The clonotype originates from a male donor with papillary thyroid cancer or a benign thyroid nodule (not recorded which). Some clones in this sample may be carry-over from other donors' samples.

The CDR3 coding sequence is TGCGCCAACAGCCCACTAGGTGAGACACAAAGCTCCTATAATTCACCCCTCCACTTT. Protein product: CANSPLGETQSSYNSPLHF. This chain links TRBV5-1 with TRBJ1-6; no clear D gene. Germline lookup yields CDR1 SGHRS and CDR2 YFSETQ. There are 19 residues in the CDR3.